The next 7 T cell receptor beta chains were all read from a single sample in a study of synovial regulatory T cells in juvenile arthritis. Assay used: immunoSEQ multiplex PCR; TCRdb lists only in-frame clones, some missing. Its listing shows some 9,700 clones. The specimen sequenced was Treg cells from blood. Subset indicated: remaining (HLA-DR-negative) circulating blood Treg cells. The receptors derive from a donor younger than 30 with juvenile idiopathic arthritis.

V usage is TRBV19 and J usage is TRBJ1-3. This CDR3 is 17 amino acids long. No DNA sequence is on record. The germline CDR1 and CDR2 sequences are LNHDA and SQIVND (reference sequence). CDR3 sequence reads: CASSIPSRGASGNTIYF.

The chain joins TRBV4-1 to TRBJ2-1; TCRdb lists TRBD2, though no DNA is available to test this call. Germline V gene lookup returns CDR1 MGHRA and CDR2 YSYEKL. The CDR3 extends over 16 amino acids. The DNA is unrecorded. CDR3 amino acids: CASSQGGGQGYNEQFF.

The V gene is TRBV4-1, the J gene TRBJ1-2. CDR1 is MGHRA and CDR2 is YSYEKL in the germline V gene. There are 17 residues in the CDR3. The DNA is not on file. The CDR3 protein is CASSLRFNGGDYYGYTF.

This chain links TRBV4-1 with TRBJ2-1; TCRdb selects TRBD1, and the lack of DNA leaves this call unchecked. This CDR3 region has 14 residues. No DNA accompanies this entry. Germline CDR1 and CDR2: MGHRA and YSYEKL. The CDR3 here is CASSTRDSYNEQFF.

The chain recombines TRBV19 with TRBJ1-2. Germline V gives CDR1 LNHDA, CDR2 SQIVND (reference sequence). CDR3 length: 9 amino acids. No nucleotide data were recorded. The CDR3 protein is CAIPRGYTF.

The chain combines TRBV11-2 with TRBJ2-7. The CDR3 is made up of 16 amino acids. The DNA is unrecorded. Germline V gene data show CDR1 as SGHAT and CDR2 as FQNNGV. The CDR3 loop reads CASSLVGGLPYYEQYF.

V and J are TRBV6-1 and TRBJ2-7; lacking DNA, the TRBD1 call made by TCRdb goes unchecked. CDR3 length: 14 residues. The entry carries no DNA sequence. In germline, CDR1 is MNHNS, CDR2 SASEGT. The CDR3 spells CASSPAGGWNEQYF.